This is a list of T cell receptor beta chains from one sample in a study of cytomegalovirus exposure and HLA in healthy donors. Here immunoSEQ multiplex PCR was the method, and the copy in TCRdb shows in-frame clones only, minus some. The ten top clones account for more than 0.9%, within a sample of roughly 120,000 clones. Specimen: PBMCs. The receptor set was obtained from a man younger than 35 in good health and CMV-seronegative. The CDR3 runs from the conserved cysteine through the conserved F or W. A D gene is named only where the DNA matches it firmly.

TRBV28	.	TRBJ2-7	CASSLGRGRDEQYF	TGTGCCAGCAGTTTGGGCCGGGGTAGGGACGAGCAGTACTTC
TRBV2	TRBD1	TRBJ1-1	CASSKSGQPTEAFF	TGTGCCAGTAGTAAATCGGGACAGCCCACTGAAGCTTTCTTT
TRBV4-2	.	TRBJ2-7	CASSRPAGGGGTYEQYF	TGTGCCAGCAGCCGCCCCGCCGGGGGCGGGGGAACCTACGAGCAGTACTTC
TRBV13	TRBD1	TRBJ1-1	CASSLGGQGEIEAFF	TGTGCCAGCAGCTTAGGGGGACAGGGGGAAATCGAAGCTTTCTTT
TRBV19	TRBD1	TRBJ2-7	CASSIRQGTYEQYF	TGTGCCAGTAGTATCAGACAGGGGACCTACGAGCAGTACTTC
TRBV7-9	.	TRBJ1-6	CASSLKGGPSPLHF	TGTGCCAGCAGCTTAAAAGGTGGGCCTTCACCCCTCCACTTT
TRBV6-5	TRBD1	TRBJ1-2	CASSPRQGMVRGYTF	TGTGCCAGCAGCCCCAGACAGGGGATGGTTCGGGGCTACACCTTC
TRBV5-1	TRBD1	TRBJ2-3	CASSGTGVDTQYF	TGCGCCAGCAGCGGGACAGGGGTCGATACGCAGTATTTT
TRBV30	TRBD1	TRBJ2-7	CAWSAPTGSSYEQYF	TGTGCCTGGAGTGCCCCGACAGGGAGCTCCTACGAGCAGTACTTC
TRBV23-1	TRBD1	TRBJ1-5	CASSQLPGQGFFQPQHF	TGCGCCAGCAGCCAGCTACCGGGACAGGGGTTTTTTCAGCCCCAGCATTTT
TRBV2	.	TRBJ1-1	CASIGVGRGNTEAFF	TGTGCCAGCATCGGGGTGGGTCGGGGGAACACTGAAGCTTTCTTT
TRBV7-9	TRBD2	TRBJ2-7	CASSRSLSGIHAYEQYF	TGTGCCAGCAGCCGATCCCTTAGCGGGATCCACGCCTACGAGCAGTACTTC
TRBV6-4	TRBD1	TRBJ1-1	CASSGGTENTEAFF	TGTGCCAGCAGTGGCGGGACAGAGAACACTGAAGCTTTCTTT
TRBV19	.	TRBJ1-2	CASSPSSDRINNYGYTF	TGTGCCAGTAGTCCCTCCTCCGACAGAATAAATAACTATGGCTACACCTTC
TRBV2	TRBD1	TRBJ2-7	CASSESGQGAYEQYF	TGTGCCAGCAGTGAATCAGGACAGGGGGCCTACGAGCAGTACTTC
TRBV10-1	TRBD1	TRBJ2-1	CASSESSGQGLYNEQFF	TGCGCCAGCAGTGAGTCTTCCGGACAGGGACTCTACAATGAGCAGTTCTTC
TRBV4-2	TRBD2	TRBJ2-7	CASSPTGGRPYEQYF	TGTGCCAGCAGCCCGACGGGGGGACGGCCCTACGAGCAGTACTTC
TRBV29-1	TRBD1	TRBJ2-2	CSVMTGVNTGELFF	TGCAGCGTCATGACAGGGGTCAACACCGGGGAGCTGTTTTTT
TRBV28	TRBD1	TRBJ2-7	CASSTIYRGLGYEQYF	TGTGCCAGCAGCACCATCTACAGGGGGCTCGGCTACGAGCAGTACTTC
TRBV18	TRBD1	TRBJ1-3	CASSRDRGGNTIYF	TGTGCCAGCTCACGGGACAGGGGTGGAAACACCATATATTTT
TRBV28	.	TRBJ2-7	CASNGRAGLYEQYF	TGTGCCAGCAATGGTCGAGCAGGGCTTTACGAGCAGTACTTC
TRBV28	TRBD1	TRBJ1-1	CASSWDRASGNTEAFF	TGTGCCAGCAGTTGGGACAGGGCTTCTGGGAACACTGAAGCTTTCTTT
TRBV27	.	TRBJ2-1	CASSFGGYNEQFF	TGTGCCAGCAGTTTCGGCGGCTACAATGAGCAGTTCTTC
TRBV9	.	TRBJ1-4	CASSVAIGEKLFF	TGTGCCAGCAGCGTAGCTATTGGTGAAAAACTGTTTTTT
TRBV19	.	TRBJ1-2	CASSIIWARGYTF	TGTGCCAGTAGTATAATCTGGGCTCGGGGCTACACCTTC
TRBV28	TRBD1	TRBJ2-7	CASSARDSAYEQYF	TGTGCCAGCAGTGCCAGGGACAGCGCCTACGAGCAGTACTTC
TRBV29-1	TRBD1	TRBJ1-2	CSVEKGDRAGYTF	TGCAGCGTTGAAAAAGGGGACAGGGCTGGCTACACCTTC
TRBV11-3	TRBD1	TRBJ2-2	CASSPYGQANTGELFF	TGTGCCAGCAGCCCATATGGACAGGCGAACACCGGGGAGCTGTTTTTT
TRBV10-2	TRBD1	TRBJ2-1	CASRGQGHNEQFF	TGCGCCAGCAGGGGACAGGGGCACAATGAGCAGTTCTTC
TRBV5-1	.	TRBJ1-2	CASSASPDSRQGYTF	TGCGCCAGCAGCGCAAGCCCGGACAGCCGCCAGGGCTACACCTTC
TRBV18	.	TRBJ2-7	CASSPLLASATYEQYF	TGTGCCAGCTCACCATTATTGGCTAGCGCTACCTACGAGCAGTACTTC
TRBV14	TRBD2	TRBJ2-1	CASSLTSGRARSYNEQFF	TGTGCCAGCAGCCTTACTAGCGGGAGGGCCAGGTCCTACAATGAGCAGTTCTTC
TRBV11-2	TRBD1	TRBJ1-5	CASSKSNRGLGTYQPQHF	TGTGCCAGCAGCAAATCAAATAGGGGGCTCGGTACTTACCAGCCCCAGCATTTT
TRBV6-1	.	TRBJ2-3	CASREGLGLDTQYF	TGTGCCAGCAGAGAGGGCTTGGGTTTGGATACGCAGTATTTT
TRBV25-1	.	TRBJ1-1	CASSGGQGSTEAFF	TGTGCCAGCAGTGGGGGGCAGGGTAGCACTGAAGCTTTCTTT
TRBV11-2	.	TRBJ2-7	CASSLLLRATYEQYF	TGTGCCAGCAGCTTACTTCTCAGGGCTACCTACGAGCAGTACTTC
TRBV19	.	TRBJ2-2	CASHRGADTGELFF	TGTGCCAGTCATCGGGGGGCGGACACCGGGGAGCTGTTTTTT
TRBV5-1	.	TRBJ2-6	CASTQASGANVLTF	TGCGCCAGCACCCAAGCCTCTGGGGCCAACGTCCTGACTTTC
TRBV7-2	.	TRBJ1-1	CASSYRMADTEAFF	TGTGCCAGCAGTTACCGGATGGCGGACACTGAAGCTTTCTTT
TRBV5-1	TRBD2	TRBJ2-3	CASSTSGMEDTQYF	TGCGCCAGCAGCACTAGCGGGATGGAAGATACGCAGTATTTT
TRBV20-1	.	TRBJ1-2	CSGGDGYTF	TGCAGTGGGGGGGATGGCTACACCTTC
TRBV5-1	.	TRBJ1-1	CASSYRSGGGTEAFF	TGCGCCAGCAGCTATCGTTCGGGGGGAGGCACTGAAGCTTTCTTT
TRBV28	TRBD1	TRBJ1-5	CASSYGTVNQPQHF	TGTGCCAGCAGCTACGGGACAGTTAATCAGCCCCAGCATTTT
TRBV5-1	.	TRBJ1-2	CASSLDRYYGYTF	TGCGCCAGCAGCTTGGACAGATACTATGGCTACACCTTC
TRBV7-9	TRBD1	TRBJ1-1	CASSPKRTGKNTEAFF	TGTGCCAGCAGCCCCAAGAGGACAGGGAAGAACACTGAAGCTTTCTTT
TRBV9	TRBD2	TRBJ2-1	CASSVSPGGRDNEQFF	TGTGCCAGCAGCGTATCTCCTGGGGGGAGGGACAATGAGCAGTTCTTC
TRBV12-5	.	TRBJ2-7	CASGLDPQKYEQYF	TGTGCTAGTGGTTTGGACCCGCAGAAATACGAGCAGTACTTC
TRBV15	.	TRBJ1-2	CATSRDRGVHGYTF	TGTGCCACCAGCAGAGATCGGGGGGTTCATGGCTACACCTTC
TRBV11-1	TRBD2	TRBJ2-2	CASSEGLLGGELFF	TGTGCCAGCAGCGAGGGACTACTTGGCGGGGAGCTGTTTTTT
TRBV25-1	.	TRBJ2-5	CASTQAETQYF	TGTGCCAGCACCCAGGCAGAGACCCAGTACTTC